This record looks at one T cell receptor beta chain sequence and its context. Its antigen is not identified. The data belong to a study of T cell responses to AZD1222 COVID-19 vaccine. As for the study in general: Investigators merged groups given second doses at roughly 4 or roughly 12 weeks. General study points: Clonal diversity was possibly underestimated; the donors were predominantly white British and more often female. Reports say nearly half of spike-specific TCRs go after unmutated variant regions.

The trim removed 0 bases at V and 5 bases at J, leaving 2 bases unmatched. Germline V lookup: CDR1 ENHRY, CDR2 SYGVKD. This CDR3 has 15 amino acids. Measured with immunoSEQ multiplex PCR; TCRdb has only the in-frame clones, and not every one. This repertoire shows approximately 100,000 clones, around nine tenths found once; its top ten account for approximately 12%. The origin of this receptor is an adult in good health. The chain is built from TRBV10-3 and TRBJ1-5; 9 bases map to TRBD1. Here the sequenced sample was peripheral blood, taken on day 0 of AZD1222 vaccination. The CDR3: CAISESGQGHQPQHF. DNA for the CDR3: TGTGCCATCAGTGAGTCGGGACAGGGCCATCAGCCCCAGCATTTT.